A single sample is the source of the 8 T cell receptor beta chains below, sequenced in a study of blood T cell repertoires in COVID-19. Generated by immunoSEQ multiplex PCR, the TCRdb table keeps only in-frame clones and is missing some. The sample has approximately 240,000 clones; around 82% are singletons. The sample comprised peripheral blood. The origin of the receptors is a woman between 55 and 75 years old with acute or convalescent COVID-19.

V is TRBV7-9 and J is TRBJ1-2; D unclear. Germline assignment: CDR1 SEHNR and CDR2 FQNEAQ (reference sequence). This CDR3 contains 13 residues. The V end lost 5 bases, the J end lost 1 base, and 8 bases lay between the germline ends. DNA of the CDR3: TGTGCCAGCAGCCGTGAACTTAACTATGGCTACACCTTC. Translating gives CASSRELNYGYTF.

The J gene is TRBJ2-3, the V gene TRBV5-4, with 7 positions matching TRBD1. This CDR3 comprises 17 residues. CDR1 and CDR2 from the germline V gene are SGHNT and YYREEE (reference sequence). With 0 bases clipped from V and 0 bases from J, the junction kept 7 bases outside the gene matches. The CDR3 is CASSLVVGTASTDTQYF. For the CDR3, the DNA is TGTGCCAGCAGCTTGGTTGTTGGGACAGCTAGCACAGATACGCAGTATTTT. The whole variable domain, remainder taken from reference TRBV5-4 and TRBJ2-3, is ETGVTQSPTHLIKTRGQQVTLRCSSQSGHNTVSWYQQALGQGPQFIFQYYREEENGRGNFPPRFSGLQFPNYSSELNVNALELDDSALYLCASSLVVGTASTDTQYFGPGTRLTVL.

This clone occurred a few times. The CDR3 sequence is CSVEDQGGAFF. In DNA, the CDR3 is TGCAGCGTTGAAGATCAGGGAGGAGCTTTCTTT. The chain recombines TRBV29-1 with TRBJ1-1, with a possible D match to TRBD1 (5 bases). V was cut by 0 bases and J by 10 bases, with 9 bases left in between. Looked up from germline, CDR1 is SQVTM and CDR2 is ANQGSEA. The CDR3 loop spans 11 amino acids.

The CDR3 here is CASSFVREGYNEQFF. CDR3 coding DNA: TGTGCCAGCAGCTTTGTCCGGGAGGGGTACAATGAGCAGTTCTTC. The chain combines TRBV5-6 with TRBJ2-1; TRBD2 matches 8 bases. Losses at the gene ends were 2 bases for V and 4 bases for J; bases not matched to a gene: 5. This CDR3 comprises 15 residues. Germline lookup yields CDR1 SGHDT and CDR2 YYEEEE.

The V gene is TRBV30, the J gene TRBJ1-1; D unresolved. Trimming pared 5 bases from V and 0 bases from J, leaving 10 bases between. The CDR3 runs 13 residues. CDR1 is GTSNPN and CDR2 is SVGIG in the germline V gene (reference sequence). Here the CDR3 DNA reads TGTGCCTGGGATATGGGCCTGAACACTGAAGCTTTCTTT. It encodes CAWDMGLNTEAFF.

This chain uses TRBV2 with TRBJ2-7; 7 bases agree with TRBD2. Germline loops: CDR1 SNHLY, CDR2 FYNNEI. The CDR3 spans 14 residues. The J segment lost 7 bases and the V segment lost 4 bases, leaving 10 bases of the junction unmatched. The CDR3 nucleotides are TGTGCCAGCAGTGCTCAAGACCTGGGGGGGGAGCAGTACTTC. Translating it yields CASSAQDLGGEQYF. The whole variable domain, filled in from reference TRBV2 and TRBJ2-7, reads EPEVTQTPSHQVTQMGQEVILRCVPISNHLYFYWYRQILGQKVEFLVSFYNNEISEKSEIFDDQFSVERPDGSNFTLKIRSTKLEDSAMYFCASSAQDLGGEQYFGPGTRLTVT.

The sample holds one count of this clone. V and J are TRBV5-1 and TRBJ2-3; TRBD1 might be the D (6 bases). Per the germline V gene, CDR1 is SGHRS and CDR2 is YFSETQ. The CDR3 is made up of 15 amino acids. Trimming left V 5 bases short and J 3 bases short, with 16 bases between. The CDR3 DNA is TGCGCCAGCAGGTCGGCAGGGGCCGGTACAGATACGCAGTATTTT. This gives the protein CASRSAGAGTDTQYF.

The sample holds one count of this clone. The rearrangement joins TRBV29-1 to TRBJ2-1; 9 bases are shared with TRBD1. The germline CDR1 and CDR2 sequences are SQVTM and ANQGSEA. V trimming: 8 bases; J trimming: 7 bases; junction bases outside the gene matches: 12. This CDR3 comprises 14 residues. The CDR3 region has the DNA TGCAGCAGTGCTCGAGGGACAGGGTATAATGAGCAGTTCTTC. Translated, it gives CSSARGTGYNEQFF.